This record covers a single T cell receptor (beta chain). Its antigen remains unknown. CDR1 is DFQATT and CDR2 is SNEGSKA in the germline V gene (reference sequence). V lost 0 bases to trimming and J lost 8 bases, with 20 bases between them. The CDR3 contains 17 residues. In each sample, at least 7 million PBMCs were isolated. The data derive from a study of blood T cells in healthy people across ages. The study's findings and limits: Long-lived donors exceeded aged donors in naive CD4+ cells and diversity.

Alongside a J-beta primer mix, a sample-barcoded 5' primer served in a second PCR lasting roughly 7 to 11 cycles. Using its own MiXCR run on the 5' RACE reads, TCRdb lists one record per CDR3 protein. The sample shows about 1.1 million distinct CDR3 sequences, roughly two fifths of them seen only once. This receptor was obtained from a man younger than 35 in good health. The sequenced sample consisted of blood. This rearrangement joins TRBV20-1 to TRBJ2-6, with D perhaps matching TRBD2 (6 bases). CDR3 in amino acids: CSARDRDGSFRPNVLTF. The CDR3, as DNA: TGCAGTGCTAGAGATAGGGACGGGAGCTTTAGGCCCAACGTCCTGACTTTC.